This T cell receptor beta chain came from a study of spatial heterogeneity in lung cancer. Overall study context: An average of more than ten raw reads was observed per unique TCR and UMI combination.

The time point: sample taken at primary tumor resection. TCRdb reprocessed the 5' RACE reads with MiXCR, giving one entry per CDR3 protein. Here the sample spans some 3,100 distinct CDR3 sequences, around 2.9% being singletons. V was shortened by 4 bases and J by 0 bases, with 7 bases between the two germline ends. The germline gives CDR1 MNHEY, CDR2 SVGEGT. CDR3 length equals 15 residues. This clonotype is classed as medium-sized. V is TRBV6-2 or TRBV6-3 and J is TRBJ2-6; a weak D match, TRBD2 (5 bases). Here the sequenced sample was normal lung tissue next to the tumor, taken at surgery. This TCR was sampled from a male donor with early-stage non-small cell lung cancer. The CDR3 bases are TGTGCCAGCAGTTGGGAGTTCTCTGGGGCCAACGTCCTGACTTTC. It encodes CASSWEFSGANVLTF.